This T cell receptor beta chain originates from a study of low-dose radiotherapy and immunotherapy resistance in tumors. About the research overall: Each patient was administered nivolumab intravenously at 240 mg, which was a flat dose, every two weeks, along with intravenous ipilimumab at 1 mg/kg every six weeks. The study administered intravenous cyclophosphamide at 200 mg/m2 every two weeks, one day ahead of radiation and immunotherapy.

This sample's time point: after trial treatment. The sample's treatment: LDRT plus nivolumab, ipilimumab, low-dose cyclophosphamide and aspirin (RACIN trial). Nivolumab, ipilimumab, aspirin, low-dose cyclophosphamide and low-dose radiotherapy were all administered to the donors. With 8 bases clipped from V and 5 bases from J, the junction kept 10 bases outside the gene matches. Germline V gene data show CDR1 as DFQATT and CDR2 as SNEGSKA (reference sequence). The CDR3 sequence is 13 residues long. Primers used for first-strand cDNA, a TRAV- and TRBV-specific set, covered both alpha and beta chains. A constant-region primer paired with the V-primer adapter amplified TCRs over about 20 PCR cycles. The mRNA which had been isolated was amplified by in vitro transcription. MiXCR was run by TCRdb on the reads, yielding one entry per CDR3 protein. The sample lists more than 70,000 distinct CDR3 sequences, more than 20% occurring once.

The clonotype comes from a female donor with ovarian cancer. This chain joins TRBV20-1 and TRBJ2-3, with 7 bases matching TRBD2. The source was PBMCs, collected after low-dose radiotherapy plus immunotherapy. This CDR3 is CSPNHGEGDTQYF. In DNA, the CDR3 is TGCAGTCCGAACCACGGGGAGGGAGATACGCAGTATTTT.